One sample yielded the 6 T cell receptor beta chains listed below, sequenced in a study of shared clonotypes between healthy human individuals. CD45RO negativity and positive selection for CCR7 defined naive CD8 cells, a population that excluded terminally differentiated effector memory CD45RA+ cells. Clones were sequenced by immunoSEQ multiplex PCR, and TCRdb holds only the in-frame ones, with some missing. The table includes 1.5 million to 2.5 million clones, about 95% detected once. Sequencing was carried out using naive CD8+ T cells sorted from blood. These receptors were taken from a man aged 18 to 35 in good health.

The V call is TRBV5-1, the J call TRBJ2-1; 7 bases are a match to TRBD2. The CDR3 runs to 16 residues. The ends lost 0 bases at V and 5 bases at J; junction bases unmatched: 8. The germline V gene encodes CDR1 SGHRS and CDR2 YFSETQ. The CDR3 nucleotides are TGCGCCAGCAGCTTGGACTGGGCGGGGGAGGACAATGAGCAGTTCTTC. Its protein product is CASSLDWAGEDNEQFF.

The J gene is TRBJ1-2, the V gene TRBV27; D is uncertain. CDR1 and CDR2 (germline): MNHEY, SMNVEV (reference sequence). The CDR3 is made up of 14 amino acids. The V gene lost 0 bases and the J gene lost 5 bases, with 10 bases spanning the gap. CDR3 amino acids: CASSLSEGLYGYTF. The CDR3 DNA follows: TGTGCCAGCAGTTTATCGGAGGGTTTGTATGGCTACACCTTC.

Comment on this clone: The same CDR3 is also encoded by other DNA sequences in this sample. This chain connects TRBV6-5 to TRBJ2-2; D uncertain. With 0 bases removed from V and 6 bases from J, the gap between germline ends came to 5 bases. In germline, CDR1 is MNHEY, CDR2 SVGAGI. This CDR3 is 13 amino acids long. The CDR3 sequence is CASSYSLAGELFF. CDR3 bases: TGTGCCAGCAGTTACTCACTCGCCGGGGAGCTGTTTTTT.

The CDR3: CASSNPGQGRPSNYGYTF. CDR3 DNA: TGTGCCAGCAGCAACCCGGGACAGGGCCGCCCGTCTAACTATGGCTACACCTTC. The chain couples TRBV9 to TRBJ1-2, with 9 nucleotides matching TRBD1. In germline, CDR1 is SGDLS, CDR2 YYNGEE. The V segment lost 4 bases and the J segment 0 bases; nucleotides outside the gene matches: 13. The CDR3 has 18 amino acids.

The rearrangement uses TRBV6-1 and TRBJ2-2; D gene uncertain. Trimming took 2 bases from V and 0 from J, leaving 13 bases between them. The CDR3 covers 17 residues. Germline V gene lookup returns CDR1 MNHNS and CDR2 SASEGT. In nucleotides, the CDR3 is TGTGCCAGCAGTGAATTCCAAGGGCCGTCGAACACCGGGGAGCTGTTTTTT. Translated, it gives CASSEFQGPSNTGELFF.

This chain uses TRBV28 with TRBJ2-4; TRBD1 might be the D (8 bases). Germline CDR1 MDHEN, CDR2 SYDVKM. The V and J ends lost 1 base and 9 bases respectively, with 25 bases between them. The CDR3 sequence is 18 residues long. The CDR3 loop reads CASSLLGRVMDRVGIQYF. The CDR3 region has the DNA TGTGCCAGCAGTTTATTGGGGAGGGTGATGGACAGGGTTGGCATTCAGTACTTC.